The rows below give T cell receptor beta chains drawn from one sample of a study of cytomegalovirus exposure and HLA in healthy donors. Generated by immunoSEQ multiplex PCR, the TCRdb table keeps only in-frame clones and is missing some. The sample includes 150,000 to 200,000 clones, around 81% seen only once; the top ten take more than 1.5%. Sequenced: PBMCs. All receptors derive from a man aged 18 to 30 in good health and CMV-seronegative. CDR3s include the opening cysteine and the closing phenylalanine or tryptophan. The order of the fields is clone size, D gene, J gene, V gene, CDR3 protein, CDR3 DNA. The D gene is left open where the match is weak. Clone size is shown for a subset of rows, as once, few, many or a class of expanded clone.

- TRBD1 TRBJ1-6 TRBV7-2 CASSSMGTGRLNSPLHF TGTGCCAGCAGCTCGATGGGGACAGGTCGGTTGAATTCACCCCTCCACTTT
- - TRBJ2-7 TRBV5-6 CASSPLSQPYEQYF TGTGCCAGCAGCCCTCTAAGTCAACCCTACGAGCAGTACTTC
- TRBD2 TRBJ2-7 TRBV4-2 CASSKTSGRAEPYEQYF TGTGCCAGCAGCAAGACTAGCGGGAGGGCCGAACCCTACGAGCAGTACTTC
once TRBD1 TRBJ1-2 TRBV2 CASREQGARGYTF TGTGCCAGCAGGGAACAGGGGGCGAGGGGCTACACCTTC
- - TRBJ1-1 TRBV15 CATSRVGRNTEAFF TGTGCCACCAGCAGAGTGGGGAGGAACACTGAAGCTTTCTTT
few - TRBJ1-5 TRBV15 CATSRQQGANQPQHF TGTGCCACCAGCAGACAACAGGGAGCAAATCAGCCCCAGCATTTT
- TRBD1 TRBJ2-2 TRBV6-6 CASRPGGTNTGELFF TGTGCCAGCAGACCAGGGGGCACGAACACCGGGGAGCTGTTTTTT
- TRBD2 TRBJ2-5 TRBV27 CASGRERGETQYF TGTGCCAGCGGGCGGGAGCGGGGAGAGACCCAGTACTTC
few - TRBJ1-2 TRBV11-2 CASSLDRAGDGYTF TGTGCCAGCAGCTTAGATCGGGCAGGGGACGGCTACACCTTC
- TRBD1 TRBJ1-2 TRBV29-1 CSVVRTGVSANYGYTF TGCAGCGTTGTGAGGACAGGGGTTTCTGCTAACTATGGCTACACCTTC
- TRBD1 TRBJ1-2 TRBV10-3 CAISPEPTGHGYTF TGTGCCATCAGCCCTGAACCGACAGGGCACGGCTACACCTTC
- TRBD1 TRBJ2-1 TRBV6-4 CASSPEDRGRNEQFF TGTGCCAGCAGTCCGGAGGACAGGGGAAGGAATGAGCAGTTCTTC
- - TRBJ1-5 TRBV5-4 CASSLGGGGGQPQHF TGTGCCAGCAGCTTGGGAGGGGGGGGCGGTCAGCCCCAGCATTTT
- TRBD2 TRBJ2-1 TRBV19 CASTGRGRAGPKYNEQFF TGTGCCAGTACCGGGCGTGGGAGGGCCGGTCCCAAATACAATGAGCAGTTCTTC
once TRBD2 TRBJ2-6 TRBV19 CASTPLAGGAGANVLTF TGTGCCAGTACCCCGCTAGCGGGAGGCGCTGGGGCCAACGTCCTGACTTTC
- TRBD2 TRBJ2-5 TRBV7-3 CASSLLAGEQETQYF TGTGCCAGCAGCTTACTAGCGGGCGAACAAGAGACCCAGTACTTC
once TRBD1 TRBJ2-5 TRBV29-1 CSVERQGARETQYF TGCAGCGTTGAGAGACAGGGGGCTCGGGAGACCCAGTACTTC
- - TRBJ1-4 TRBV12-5 CASGMRGTNEKLFF TGTGCTAGTGGGATGAGGGGGACTAATGAAAAACTGTTTTTT
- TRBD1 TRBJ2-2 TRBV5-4 CASSFDRDTGELFF TGTGCCAGCAGCTTTGACAGGGACACCGGGGAGCTGTTTTTT
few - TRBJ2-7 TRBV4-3 CASSQDSLGGYEQYF TGCGCCAGCAGCCAAGATAGCCTCGGGGGTTACGAGCAGTACTTC